One sample yielded the 24 T cell receptor beta chains listed below, sequenced in a study of Ad26.COV2.S vaccination and SARS-CoV-2 variants. The treatment denotes: some 20 received Ad26.COV2.S at low or high dose, single or two shots; several received placebo; per-sample allocation not given. Collection of the samples took place on day 63 after the first injection of vaccine or placebo. Generated by immunoSEQ multiplex PCR, the TCRdb table keeps only in-frame clones and is missing some. The top ten clones hold 1.9% of a sample with some 400,000 clones, approximately 89% of them seen once. Specimen: peripheral blood, collected in a trial of Ad26.COV2.S vaccine versus placebo. These receptor sequences come from a person aged 18-60 years who received the Ad26.COV2.S COVID-19 vaccine or a placebo.

The chain has TRBV6-6 and TRBJ2-7; TRBD2 matches at 11 bases. The CDR3 loop spans 16 amino acids. With 2 bases clipped from V and 3 bases from J, the junction kept 6 bases outside the gene matches. From germline, CDR1 is MNHNY and CDR2 SVGAGI (reference sequence). CDR3 DNA sequence: TGTGCCAGCAGTTACGGGGGACTAGCGGACGACTACGAGCAGTACTTC. Translated, it gives CASSYGGLADDYEQYF.

The CDR3 loop reads CASSSQAGGAVNEQFF. The CDR3 coding sequence is TGCGCCAGCAGCTCCCAAGCGGGGGGCGCAGTCAATGAGCAGTTCTTC. The rearrangement links TRBV4-1 to TRBJ2-1, with 9 bases that match TRBD2. This CDR3 is 16 amino acids long. Germline lookup yields CDR1 MGHRA and CDR2 YSYEKL. V gave up 5 bases and J gave up 6 bases; unmatched junction bases: 11.

The gene calls are TRBV5-1 and TRBJ1-4; 7 nucleotides match TRBD1. Germline-derived CDR1 and CDR2 are SGHRS and YFSETQ. The CDR3 extends over 15 amino acids. Trimming took 5 bases from V and 2 from J; bases not matched to a gene: 6. The CDR3: CASRSQGHTNEKLFF. The CDR3 region has the DNA TGCGCCAGCAGGTCACAGGGGCACACTAATGAAAAACTGTTTTTT.

The chain uses TRBV5-4 and TRBJ2-1; D is undetermined. There are 11 residues in the CDR3. V was cut by 4 bases and J by 5 bases, with 4 bases left in between. Germline values: CDR1 SGHNT, CDR2 YYREEE (reference sequence). The CDR3 spells CASSENNEQFF. In DNA form, the CDR3 reads TGTGCCAGCAGCGAAAACAATGAGCAGTTCTTC.

The chain is built from TRBV7-9 and TRBJ1-1; the match to TRBD1 covers 7 bases. Trimming took 5 bases from V and 4 from J; bases not matched to a gene: 4. The CDR3 is 13 amino acids. Looked up from germline, CDR1 is SEHNR and CDR2 is FQNEAQ (reference sequence). CDR3: CASSQGQSTEAFF. The DNA of the CDR3 is TGTGCCAGCAGCCAGGGACAGAGCACTGAAGCTTTCTTT.

The rearrangement links TRBV5-4 to TRBJ2-3; D possibly corresponds to TRBD2 (6 bases). The germline V and J ends were trimmed by 2 bases and 5 bases, with 15 bases remaining between them. The length of the CDR3 is 15 residues. Germline assignment: CDR1 SGHNT and CDR2 YYREEE (reference sequence). The CDR3 sequence is CASSLMKTGEDTQYF. The CDR3 coding sequence is TGTGCCAGCAGCTTAATGAAGACGGGAGAAGATACGCAGTATTTT.

CDR3 nucleotide sequence: TGTGCCAGCAGTGGTGTAGCGGGCCCGCAAGAGACCCAGTACTTC. Protein: CASSGVAGPQETQYF. V usage is TRBV2 and J usage is TRBJ2-5, with 7 nucleotides matching TRBD2. CDR3 length equals 15 residues. Trimming removed 4 bases from V and 2 bases from J; junction bases left unmatched: 7. Germline loops: CDR1 SNHLY, CDR2 FYNNEI.

This sequence joins TRBV28 and TRBJ2-7; 8 nucleotides align to TRBD2. V dropped 4 bases and J dropped 3; count of bases not matched to a gene: 14. The length of the CDR3 is 17 residues. Germline CDR1 and CDR2: MDHEN and SYDVKM. The CDR3 is CASSYSRSGGGLYEQYF. The CDR3 region has the DNA TGTGCCAGCAGTTACTCTCGGTCGGGCGGGGGGCTCTACGAGCAGTACTTC.

This clone was seen once. This rearrangement joins TRBV9 to TRBJ2-1, with 7 bases aligning to TRBD2. Germline CDR1 and CDR2: SGDLS and YYNGEE. This CDR3 region has 15 residues. Germline trimming cut 0 bases from V and 9 bases from J; bases unmatched to any gene: 9. CDR3 in amino acids: CASSVGERGEGEQFF. The DNA for the CDR3 is TGTGCCAGCAGCGTAGGAGAAAGAGGGGAGGGTGAGCAGTTCTTC.

V usage is TRBV6-2 or TRBV6-3 and J usage is TRBJ1-5; 12 bases are shared with TRBD1. V was pared by 5 bases and J by 4 bases, with 9 bases of the junction left unmatched. The germline CDR1 and CDR2 sequences are MNHEY and SVGEGT. The CDR3 extends over 17 amino acids. Here the CDR3 DNA reads TGTGCCAGCAGTCACGGGACAGGGGGCCTAGCAAATCAGCCCCAGCATTTT. Protein: CASSHGTGGLANQPQHF.

The V gene is TRBV5-5, the J gene TRBJ1-5; TRBD1 matches at 9 bases. V was clipped by 3 bases and J by 6 bases; unmatched bases: 4. The CDR3 contains 14 residues. Germline-derived CDR1 and CDR2 are SGHKS and YYEKEE (reference sequence). The CDR3 protein is CASSWGTGRQPQHF. In DNA, the CDR3 is TGTGCCAGCAGCTGGGGGACAGGGCGTCAGCCCCAGCATTTT.

The chain recombines TRBV6-5 with TRBJ2-5; possibly TRBD2 for D (7 bases). Trimming left V 9 bases short and J 5 bases short, with 16 bases between. Germline loops: CDR1 MNHEY, CDR2 SVGAGI. The CDR3 has 13 amino acids. In DNA form, the CDR3 reads TGTGCCAGGGGTCCGGGGGGCGGTGAGACCCAGTACTTC. It codes for CARGPGGGETQYF.

The chain recombines TRBV11-3 with TRBJ2-1; either TRBD1 or TRBD2 may supply D (5 bases each). CDR3 size: 12 residues. Germline CDR1 SGHNT, CDR2 YENEEA. V was clipped by 1 base and J by 15 bases, with 13 bases between them. The CDR3 DNA sequence: TGTGCCAGCAGCTTAGTCGGGGCGGGCGTGTTCTTC. Its translation is CASSLVGAGVFF.

The rearrangement joins TRBV12-3 or TRBV12-4 to TRBJ1-3; D remains ambiguous. The length of the CDR3 is 13 residues. Trimming took 5 bases from V and 4 from J, leaving 9 bases between them. The CDR3 sequence: CASSPRLGNTIYF. CDR3 sequence (DNA): TGTGCCAGCAGTCCTAGGTTGGGAAACACCATATATTTT.

This chain links TRBV19 with TRBJ1-1, with D perhaps TRBD1 (5 bases). V lost 1 base and J 5 bases, leaving 8 bases between the germline ends. CDR1 is LNHDA and CDR2 is SQIVND in the germline V gene (reference sequence). The CDR3 totals 13 residues. The CDR3 DNA follows: TGTGCCAGTAGTATAGGACGGGGGACTGAAGCTTTCTTT. The encoded protein is CASSIGRGTEAFF. Variable domain in full (rest from reference TRBV19 and TRBJ1-1): DGGITQSPKYLFRKEGQNVTLSCEQNLNHDAMYWYRQDPGQGLRLIYYSQIVNDFQKGDIAEGYSVSREKKESFPLTVTSAQKNPTAFYLCASSIGRGTEAFFGQGTRLTVV.

The V and J genes are TRBV7-8 and TRBJ1-5, with D maybe TRBD1 (5 bases). CDR3 length equals 13 residues. Germline-derived CDR1 and CDR2 are SGHVS and FQNEAQ. Between the trimmed V and J ends, which lost 1 base and 5 bases, there was a span of 6 bases. The CDR3 sequence is CASSLGGDQPQHF. The CDR3 region has the DNA TGTGCCAGCAGCTTAGGGGGGGATCAGCCCCAGCATTTT.

This clone is a singleton in its sample. This chain connects TRBV29-1 to TRBJ2-4, with TRBD1 as a possible D gene (6 bases). Germline values: CDR1 SQVTM, CDR2 ANQGSEA. The V and J ends lost 0 bases and 4 bases respectively, with 16 bases between them. This CDR3 comprises 16 residues. This CDR3 is CSVEDPARGRKNIQYF. In DNA form, the CDR3 reads TGCAGCGTTGAAGATCCCGCCAGGGGAAGAAAAAACATTCAGTACTTC.

The rearrangement uses TRBV28 and TRBJ2-7; TRBD2 matches at 7 bases. Germline loops: CDR1 MDHEN, CDR2 SYDVKM. This CDR3 comprises 16 residues. Unmatched junction bases numbered 17, after V lost 8 bases and J lost 4 bases. The CDR3 protein is CASAGSAGEFSYEQYF. The CDR3 DNA sequence: TGTGCCAGCGCGGGTTCGGCGGGAGAATTTAGTTACGAGCAGTACTTC.

The chain uses TRBV11-1 and TRBJ2-5, with D uncertain. CDR3 length equals 12 residues. The germline V gene has CDR1 SGHAT and CDR2 FQDESV (reference sequence). V gave up 5 bases and J gave up 4 bases, with 8 bases separating them. The CDR3 reads CASSPNGETQYF. The CDR3 DNA reads as TGTGCCAGCAGCCCAAATGGAGAGACCCAGTACTTC.

V gene TRBV5-4 combines with J gene TRBJ2-1, with 10 bases fitting TRBD1. Per germline, CDR1 SGHNT and CDR2 YYREEE (reference sequence). The CDR3 is made up of 13 amino acids. V trimming: 5 bases; J trimming: 8 bases; junction bases outside the gene matches: 4. The CDR3 coding sequence is TGTGCCAGCAGGGAGGGACAGGGGTATGAGCAGTTCTTC. Its translation is CASREGQGYEQFF. Full variable domain (missing parts from reference TRBV5-4 and TRBJ2-1): ETGVTQSPTHLIKTRGQQVTLRCSSQSGHNTVSWYQQALGQGPQFIFQYYREEENGRGNFPPRFSGLQFPNYSSELNVNALELDDSALYLCASREGQGYEQFFGPGTRLTVL.

Regarding this clone: The same CDR3 can be traced to other DNA sequences in this sample. V gene TRBV11-3 combines with J gene TRBJ1-1; D gene ambiguous. V was clipped by 5 bases and J by 2 bases, with 6 bases between them. This CDR3 comprises 12 residues. Germline CDR1 is SGHNT and CDR2 is YENEEA. In DNA form, the CDR3 reads TGTGCCAGCAGCCCGGAAAACACTGAAGCTTTCTTT. Its protein is CASSPENTEAFF.

The chain carries TRBV11-1 and TRBJ2-3; 10 bases line up with TRBD2. The trim removed 5 bases at V and 4 bases at J, leaving 6 bases unmatched. Looked up from germline, CDR1 is SGHAT and CDR2 is FQDESV (reference sequence). This CDR3 has 15 residues. For the CDR3, the DNA is TGTGCCAGCAGCCTTACTAGCGGGGAGGCAGATACGCAGTATTTT. Residues: CASSLTSGEADTQYF.

This clone was counted between two and nine times. The V gene is TRBV4-1, the J gene TRBJ2-6; unclear D gene. This CDR3 is 11 amino acids long. V was cut by 3 bases and J by 13 bases, with 7 bases left in between. Germline CDR1 is MGHRA and CDR2 is YSYEKL. As DNA, the CDR3 is TGCGCCAGCAGCCAGGGTATAGTCCTGACTTTC. It yields the protein CASSQGIVLTF.

This rearrangement joins TRBV11-2 to TRBJ2-5; D gene uncertain. Looked up from germline, CDR1 is SGHAT and CDR2 is FQNNGV. V was cut by 2 bases and J by 2 bases, with 12 bases left in between. This CDR3 spans 15 amino acids. The CDR3 protein is CASSLKLSVQETQYF. DNA of the CDR3: TGTGCCAGCAGCTTAAAGTTGTCAGTTCAAGAGACCCAGTACTTC.